These 8 T cell receptor beta chains share one sample of origin, sequenced in a study of blood T cells in healthy people across ages. Primed by a sample-barcoded 5' primer and a J-beta primer mix, a second PCR proceeded for 7 to 11 cycles. TCRdb re-called the 5' RACE reads with MiXCR, one entry per CDR3 protein. The table includes hundreds of thousands of distinct CDR3 sequences, about 42% detected once. The sequenced sample was blood. All receptors derive from a man in his sixties in good health.

This clonotype was recorded many times. This rearrangement joins TRBV11-1 to TRBJ2-7, with unresolved D. CDR3 size: 11 residues. The germline CDR1 and CDR2 sequences are SGHAT and FQDESV (reference sequence). The ends were cut back, 3 bases at V and 6 bases at J, with 6 bases in the middle. The CDR3 reads CASSFIGEQYF. In DNA, the CDR3 is TGTGCCAGCAGCTTTATCGGCGAGCAGTACTTC.

This clonotype showed up many times. V gene TRBV25-1 combines with J gene TRBJ1-6; 7 nucleotides match TRBD1. J gave up 8 bases and V 2 bases, and 9 bases lay outside the gene matches. The CDR3 is 16 amino acids. CDR1 MGHDK and CDR2 SYGVNS come from the germline V gene. The CDR3 sequence: CASSERLTGRDSPLHF. The CDR3 DNA reads TGTGCCAGCAGTGAACGTCTGACAGGGAGAGATTCACCCCTCCACTTT.

Remarks on this clonotype: Since a much larger clone is just one base distant, this may be a read error. The J gene is TRBJ2-7, the V gene TRBV5-8; a possible D gene is TRBD1 (5 bases). The V end was cut by 2 bases, the J end by 5 bases, with 11 bases between. The CDR3 length is 13 residues. Germline V lookup: CDR1 SGHTS, CDR2 YDEGEE. CDR3 residues: CASSFNGQDEQYF. The CDR3 nucleotides are TGTGCCAGCAGCTTTAATGGACAAGACGAGCAGTACTTC. The variable domain in full, with the rest retrieved from reference TRBV5-8 and TRBJ2-7, is EAGVTQSPTHLIKTRGQQATLRCSPISGHTSVYWYQQALGLGLQFLLWYDEGEERNRGNFPPRFSGRQFPNYSSELNVNALELEDSALYLCASSFNGQDEQYFGPGTRLTVT.

V gene TRBV30 combines with J gene TRBJ1-6; perhaps TRBD1 as D (5 bases). Looked up from germline, CDR1 is GTSNPN and CDR2 is SVGIG (reference sequence). The CDR3 contains 15 residues. The V and J ends lost 3 bases and 7 bases respectively, with 16 bases between them. In DNA, the CDR3 is TGTGCCTGGAGGTACGGGGCCACGAGGAATTCACCCCTCCACTTT. It encodes CAWRYGATRNSPLHF.

With respect to this clonotype: This may stem from a read error, because a much larger clone lies one nucleotide away. The gene calls are TRBV29-1 and TRBJ2-1; 7 nucleotides align to TRBD2. CDR3 length equals 14 residues. Trimming at V came to 3 bases and at J to 9 bases, leaving 11 bases not matched to a gene. The germline V gene encodes CDR1 SQVTM and CDR2 ANQGSEA. CDR3 loop: CSVESGTKISEQFF. The CDR3 nucleotides read TGCAGCGTTGAGTCCGGGACTAAGATAAGTGAGCAGTTCTTC.

The rearrangement links TRBV28 to TRBJ2-7, with D tentatively TRBD2 (5 bases). CDR3 length equals 14 residues. Germline V lookup: CDR1 MDHEN, CDR2 SYDVKM. Trimming took off 0 bases at V and 4 bases at J, with 10 bases between the two ends. The CDR3: CASSLWGAVYEQYF. The CDR3 DNA sequence: TGTGCCAGCAGTTTATGGGGAGCAGTGTACGAGCAGTACTTC. Together with reference TRBV28 and TRBJ2-7, the CDR3 gives the full variable domain: DVKVTQSSRYLVKRTGEKVFLECVQDMDHENMFWYRQDPGLGLRLIYFSYDVKMKEKGDIPEGYSVSREKKERFSLILESASTNQTSMYLCASSLWGAVYEQYFGPGTRLTVT.

This rearrangement joins TRBV7-9 to TRBJ1-2, with D perhaps matching TRBD1 (6 bases). The CDR3 is 15 amino acids. Germline-derived CDR1 and CDR2 are SEHNR and FQNEAQ (reference sequence). Trimming pared 5 bases from V and 5 bases from J, leaving 18 bases between. The CDR3 bases are TGTGCCAGCAGCCCCGACAGGTGGGAAACGTATGGCTACACCTTC. This encodes CASSPDRWETYGYTF.

The V gene is TRBV7-2, the J gene TRBJ2-7; weak D call: TRBD2 (7 bases). The CDR3 is 12 residues long. Trimming left V 5 bases short and J 7 bases short, with 12 bases between. The V gene's germline CDR1 is SGHTA and CDR2 FQGNSA. CDR3 loop: CASSAGDNEQYF. The CDR3 DNA is TGTGCCAGCAGCGCGGGGGACAATGAGCAGTACTTC.